This paragraph reports one T cell receptor beta chain. Its specificity is not known. Data came from immunoSEQ multiplex PCR; TCRdb stores just in-frame clones and leaves some out. The data contain roughly 530,000 clones, less than 96% of them singletons. Trimming removed 0 bases at V and 1 base at J, with 7 bases between. The CDR3 contains 15 residues. CDR1 MNHEY and CDR2 SVGAGI come from the germline V gene. These data originate in a study of shared clonotypes between healthy human individuals. The study, taken as a whole, reports: Only blood samples were collected, and tissue repertoires likely differ. Larger richness was generally estimated for naive than memory subsets. Despite large depth, rarefaction showed incomplete sorted-subset sequencing.

The receptor's source is a woman aged 30 to 39 in good health. The chain carries TRBV6-5 and TRBJ1-5; no clear D. The sample comprised naive CD4+ T cells sorted from blood. The subset was: CD45RA+ positively selected. DNA of the CDR3: TGTGCCAGCAGTTACTCGGCAGGCAGCAATCAGCCCCAGCATTTT. It yields the protein CASSYSAGSNQPQHF.